These 31 T cell receptor beta chains came from one sample sequenced in a study of T cell responses to AZD1222 COVID-19 vaccine. Measured with immunoSEQ multiplex PCR; TCRdb has only the in-frame clones, and not every one. In the table there are tens of thousands of clones, 90% of which are singletons. Specimen: peripheral blood, collected on day 0 of AZD1222 vaccination. These receptors were taken from an adult in good health.

This sequence joins TRBV4-1 and TRBJ1-2; D perhaps matches TRBD1 (5 bases). Trimming cost V 1 base and J 2 bases, with 11 bases left between them. From germline, CDR1 is MGHRA and CDR2 YSYEKL. This CDR3 region has 15 residues. CDR3 amino acids: CASSQGKGLNYGYTF. Written as DNA, the CDR3 is TGCGCCAGCAGCCAAGGGAAGGGGTTAAACTATGGCTACACCTTC.

J is TRBJ1-4 and V is TRBV2, with D perhaps matching TRBD1 (6 bases). Germline CDR1 reads SNHLY; CDR2 reads FYNNEI. The germline V and J ends were trimmed by 5 bases and 4 bases, with 11 bases remaining between them. The CDR3 length is 14 residues. CDR3 nucleotide sequence: TGTGCCAGCAGTAGCGGGACAAGTAATGAAAAACTGTTTTTT. Its translation is CASSSGTSNEKLFF.

V usage is TRBV7-3 and J usage is TRBJ2-1, with D possibly matching TRBD1 (6 bases). CDR1 and CDR2 from the germline V gene are SGHTA and FQGTGA. There are 19 residues in the CDR3. Trimming cost V 5 bases and J 5 bases, with 28 bases left between them. DNA for the CDR3: TGTGCCAGCAGCCTCATCGCCGTCGGGACATGGACCTGGAACAATGAGCAGTTCTTC. Its translation is CASSLIAVGTWTWNNEQFF.

The gene calls are TRBV5-5 and TRBJ2-3; D unclear. Trimming took 5 bases from V and 5 from J, leaving 6 bases between them. CDR1 and CDR2 (germline): SGHKS, YYEKEE (reference sequence). CDR3 length: 11 residues. CDR3 in DNA: TGTGCCAGCAGACAAGGAGATACGCAGTATTTT. The encoded protein is CASRQGDTQYF.

CDR3 sequence (DNA): TGTGCCAGCAGCCCTGTCCGCGGGGCTGGAAACACCATATATTTT. This translates into CASSPVRGAGNTIYF. The V gene is TRBV3-1 (or the pseudogene TRBV3-2), the J gene TRBJ1-3; D unresolved. This CDR3 spans 15 amino acids. CDR1 and CDR2 from the germline V gene are LGHDT and YNNKEL (reference sequence). V lost 4 bases and J 2 bases, leaving 12 bases between the germline ends.

The chain joins TRBV6-5 to TRBJ2-7; 7 nucleotides agree with TRBD1. Germline CDR1 reads MNHEY; CDR2 reads SVGAGI. V shed 6 bases and J 6 bases; nucleotides not matched to a gene: 11. This CDR3 comprises 14 residues. The CDR3 loop is CASSNRDRVLEQYF. CDR3 sequence (DNA): TGTGCCAGCAGCAACCGAGACAGGGTCCTCGAGCAGTACTTC.

The chain carries TRBV28 and TRBJ2-1; D is perhaps TRBD2 (5 bases). CDR1 and CDR2 from the germline V gene are MDHEN and SYDVKM. The CDR3 contains 16 residues. The V and J ends lost 2 bases and 2 bases respectively, with 13 bases between them. The CDR3 DNA is TGTGCCAGCAGTTTACCCAATGGCGGGCCCTACAATGAGCAGTTCTTC. This encodes CASSLPNGGPYNEQFF.

The chain carries TRBV28 and TRBJ2-7, with 8 positions matching TRBD1. After removal of 4 bases from V and 3 bases from J, the junction contained 14 bases not matched to a gene. This CDR3 is 17 amino acids long. The germline gives CDR1 MDHEN, CDR2 SYDVKM. The CDR3 protein is CASSWTGTLGGIYEQYF. The DNA of the CDR3 is TGTGCCAGCAGTTGGACAGGGACCCTCGGAGGGATCTACGAGCAGTACTTC.

The chain combines TRBV24-1 with TRBJ1-4, with 7 bases aligning to TRBD1. Unmatched junction bases numbered 5, after V lost 3 bases and J lost 2 bases. Germline V gene sequence: CDR1 KGHDR, CDR2 SFDVKD. This CDR3 is 16 amino acids long. The CDR3 nucleotides read TGTGCCACCAGTGATAAAGGGACAGCGACTAATGAAAAACTGTTTTTT. This codes for CATSDKGTATNEKLFF.

V is TRBV6-2 or TRBV6-3 and J is TRBJ2-6, with D possibly called TRBD1 or TRBD2 (5 bases each). V lost 7 bases, J lost 4 bases, and 14 bases lay in between. The CDR3 is made up of 15 amino acids. The germline gives CDR1 MNHEY, CDR2 SVGEGT. The CDR3 reads CASNPAGTGANVLTF. DNA for the CDR3: TGTGCCAGCAACCCGGCAGGGACCGGGGCCAACGTCCTGACTTTC.

This sequence joins TRBV7-9 and TRBJ1-2; TRBD1 agrees at 8 bases. After removal of 0 bases from V and 8 bases from J, the junction contained 11 bases not matched to a gene. CDR1 and CDR2 from the germline V gene are SEHNR and FQNEAQ (reference sequence). The CDR3 extends over 16 amino acids. In DNA, the CDR3 is TGTGCCAGCAGCTTAGCACCAGGACAGGGCGTAGAGGGCTACACCTTC. It translates to CASSLAPGQGVEGYTF.

This chain joins TRBV9 and TRBJ2-1; 7 bases line up with TRBD1. From germline, CDR1 is SGDLS and CDR2 YYNGEE. The CDR3 covers 16 residues. V shed 0 bases, J shed 5 bases, and the junction held 8 bases outside the gene matches. CDR3 nucleotides: TGTGCCAGCAGCGTAGACCGCGACAGGGTAAACAATGAGCAGTTCTTC. Translation: CASSVDRDRVNNEQFF.

A few counts support this clone. This chain connects TRBV19 to TRBJ2-7; tentatively, D is TRBD1 (6 bases). The germline V and J ends were trimmed by 6 bases and 1 base, with 10 bases remaining between them. The germline V gene encodes CDR1 LNHDA and CDR2 SQIVND (reference sequence). The CDR3 length is 13 residues. CDR3 sequence (DNA): TGTGCCAGTAGCCTACAGGGATCCTACGAGCAGTACTTC. Translating gives CASSLQGSYEQYF.

This chain links TRBV5-1 with TRBJ1-1; D is unresolved. The CDR3 contains 14 residues. The V end lost 3 bases, the J end lost 1 base, and 10 bases lay between the germline ends. The germline gives CDR1 SGHRS, CDR2 YFSETQ. In DNA form, the CDR3 reads TGCGCCAGCAGCTCTCAATATGGGAACACTGAAGCTTTCTTT. It encodes CASSSQYGNTEAFF.

This clone was observed a few times. V usage is TRBV10-1 and J usage is TRBJ2-1; 11 nucleotides align to TRBD2. Germline V gene sequence: CDR1 WNHNN, CDR2 SYGVQD (reference sequence). J was trimmed by 2 bases and V by 4 bases; bases with no gene match: 4. This CDR3 spans 16 amino acids. The CDR3 sequence is CASSGTSGGTYNEQFF. In nucleotides, the CDR3 is TGCGCCAGCAGTGGTACTAGCGGGGGTACCTACAATGAGCAGTTCTTC.

The chain couples TRBV28 to TRBJ1-5; D gene ambiguous. V lost 3 bases, J lost 6 bases, and 3 bases lay in between. Germline V gene data show CDR1 as MDHEN and CDR2 as SYDVKM. The CDR3 is 11 amino acids. The CDR3, as DNA: TGTGCCAGCAGTTTCGGTCAGCCCCAGCATTTT. Translation gives CASSFGQPQHF.

The rearrangement links TRBV7-2 to TRBJ2-1; the match to TRBD2 covers 9 bases. The CDR3 is 15 amino acids. Germline assignment: CDR1 SGHTA and CDR2 FQGNSA. The J segment lost 6 bases and the V segment lost 4 bases, leaving 7 bases of the junction unmatched. DNA of the CDR3: TGTGCCAGCAGCTATTTAGGCGGGGGGGCCAATGAGCAGTTCTTC. It codes for CASSYLGGGANEQFF.

The chain carries TRBV19 and TRBJ2-2; a weak D match, TRBD1 (5 bases). In germline, CDR1 is LNHDA, CDR2 SQIVND (reference sequence). The V end lost 7 bases, the J end lost 4 bases, and 13 bases lay between the germline ends. This CDR3 comprises 14 residues. The CDR3: CASNYDRITGELFF. CDR3 sequence (DNA): TGTGCCAGTAACTACGACAGAATCACCGGGGAGCTGTTTTTT.

This sequence joins TRBV20-1 and TRBJ2-4; 7 positions match TRBD2. CDR1 DFQATT and CDR2 SNEGSKA come from the germline V gene (reference sequence). The CDR3 is 16 amino acids. The V gene end was trimmed by 3 bases and the J gene end by 0 bases; junction bases not matched to a gene: 8. This CDR3 is CSASGLAELAKNIQYF. The CDR3 nucleotides are TGCAGTGCTAGTGGGCTAGCGGAACTAGCCAAAAACATTCAGTACTTC.

The chain uses TRBV4-2 and TRBJ2-3; TRBD2 agrees at 10 bases. Germline V gives CDR1 LGHNA, CDR2 YNFKEQ. V lost 0 bases to trimming and J lost 2 bases; unmatched junction nucleotides: 8. This CDR3 contains 18 residues. The CDR3 loop reads CASSQERSSGGPTDTQYF. The DNA of the CDR3 is TGTGCCAGCAGCCAAGAGAGGTCTAGCGGGGGCCCCACAGATACGCAGTATTTT.

The V gene is TRBV30, the J gene TRBJ1-3, with D unresolved. Per the germline V gene, CDR1 is GTSNPN and CDR2 is SVGIG (reference sequence). This CDR3 contains 13 residues. Trimming took 1 base from V and 1 from J, leaving 5 bases between them. The CDR3 is CAWSAMSGNTIYF. The DNA for the CDR3 is TGTGCCTGGAGTGCCATGTCTGGAAACACCATATATTTT.

The chain carries TRBV6-6 and TRBJ1-5; D is unresolved. Germline V CDR1 and CDR2: MNHNY, SVGAGI (reference sequence). Deletions cut 1 base from V and 10 bases from J, with 14 bases between. The CDR3 consists of 14 residues. The DNA of the CDR3 is TGTGCCAGCAGTTACTTCGTCATTGCGCAACCCCAGCATTTT. Translating it yields CASSYFVIAQPQHF.

The CDR3 region has the DNA TGTGCCAGCAGCCGGACAGCATCAAACTATGGCTACACCTTC. Protein: CASSRTASNYGYTF. The chain couples TRBV6-5 to TRBJ1-2; weak D call: TRBD1 (6 bases). The CDR3 sequence is 14 residues long. V lost 6 bases, J lost 2 bases, and 13 bases lay in between. Germline CDR1 and CDR2: MNHEY and SVGAGI.

The chain links TRBV7-9 to TRBJ2-5; D uncertain. Germline V lookup: CDR1 SEHNR, CDR2 FQNEAQ (reference sequence). The CDR3 runs 14 residues. V gave up 1 base and J gave up 3 bases, with 9 bases separating them. The CDR3 DNA is TGTGCCAGCAGCTTAGAATTCAGAAAAGAGACCCAGTACTTC. Its protein product is CASSLEFRKETQYF.

The chain links TRBV10-3 to TRBJ2-7; 9 nucleotides agree with TRBD1. CDR1 is ENHRY and CDR2 is SYGVKD in the germline V gene. This CDR3 comprises 15 residues. Trimming at V came to 6 bases and at J to 0 bases, leaving 6 bases not matched to a gene. CDR3 amino acids: CAISAGTGTSYEQYF. The CDR3 coding sequence is TGTGCCATCAGCGCCGGGACAGGGACCTCCTACGAGCAGTACTTC.

In DNA, the CDR3 is TGTGCCAGCAGTGATCATAGGACAGCTAACTATGGCTACACCTTC. Amino acids: CASSDHRTANYGYTF. This chain joins TRBV6-1 and TRBJ1-2, with a weak D call TRBD1 (6 bases). CDR1 and CDR2 from the germline V gene are MNHNS and SASEGT. This CDR3 region has 15 residues. The V end was cut by 3 bases, the J end by 0 bases, with 11 bases between.

This clone was detected only once. V usage is TRBV29-1 and J usage is TRBJ1-2, with 8 bases matching TRBD1. The CDR3 loop spans 14 amino acids. The V gene's germline CDR1 is SQVTM and CDR2 ANQGSEA. Losses at the gene ends were 1 base for V and 3 bases for J; bases not matched to a gene: 4. CDR3 nucleotides: TGCAGCGTTGAAGTCCCGACAGGGGACTATGGCTACACCTTC. This codes for CSVEVPTGDYGYTF.

V and J are TRBV28 and TRBJ1-2; tentatively, D is TRBD1 (6 bases). CDR3 length equals 14 residues. With 6 bases removed from V and 4 bases from J, the gap between germline ends came to 15 bases. The germline V gene has CDR1 MDHEN and CDR2 SYDVKM. CDR3 nucleotides: TGTGCCAGCAGGCGATTACAGGGCATCTATGGCTACACCTTC. It codes for CASRRLQGIYGYTF.

The chain employs TRBV4-1 and TRBJ1-1; D is unclear. The CDR3 is made up of 14 amino acids. CDR1 and CDR2 from the germline V gene are MGHRA and YSYEKL. Trimming removed 3 bases from V and 1 base from J, with 9 bases in between. CDR3 sequence (DNA): TGCGCCAGCAGCCAGGACCCGGGGAACACTGAAGCTTTCTTT. It translates to CASSQDPGNTEAFF.

The CDR3 bases are TGCGCCAGCAGTCCGAGTAGCGGAACCAACACCGGGGAGCTGTTTTTT. It is translated as CASSPSSGTNTGELFF. The chain links TRBV5-1 to TRBJ2-2, with D possibly matching TRBD2 (6 bases). The CDR3 has 16 amino acids. CDR1 is SGHRS and CDR2 is YFSETQ in the germline V gene. V was cut by 5 bases and J by 2 bases, with 16 bases left in between.

This rearrangement joins TRBV2 to TRBJ2-3; D not certain. Germline assignment: CDR1 SNHLY and CDR2 FYNNEI. The CDR3 totals 10 residues. V lost 4 bases to trimming and J lost 4 bases, with 0 bases between them. The CDR3 nucleotides are TGTGCCAGCAGTGCAGATACGCAGTATTTT. Residues: CASSADTQYF.